The next 27 T cell receptor beta chains were all read from a single sample in a study of blood T cell repertoires in COVID-19 (dated by TCRdb to the early 2020s). Library method: the immunoSEQ multiplex PCR assay. TCRdb limited this immuneACCESS table to in-frame rearrangements with V and J called. A share of clones is missing; checked studies link under half to unresolved V genes, and the rest is unexplained. In all, the sample holds a few hundred thousand clones, and 84% of those were seen once. Together, the top ten hold about 2.9% of the sample. Material: peripheral blood. The receptors derive from a woman aged 30 to 39 who had recovered from COVID-19.

This chain links TRBV11-2 with TRBJ2-7; D possibly corresponds to TRBD2 (7 bases). The ends were cut back, 5 bases at V and 11 bases at J, with 19 bases in the middle. The CDR3 length is 13 residues. The germline gives CDR1 SGHAT, CDR2 FQNNGV. The CDR3 DNA is TGTGCCAGCAGCCGGCCCCGAGGGGGGGTGAAGTACTTC. As protein: CASSRPRGGVKYF.

The chain is built from TRBV27 and TRBJ2-2; no clear D gene. Germline CDR1 and CDR2: MNHEY and SMNVEV (reference sequence). V was pared by 1 base and J by 6 bases, with 3 bases between. CDR3 size: 12 residues. The CDR3 nucleotides are TGTGCCAGCAGTTTATTCTCCGGGGAGCTGTTTTTT. Translation gives CASSLFSGELFF.

V usage is TRBV18 and J usage is TRBJ1-6; 7 bases align to TRBD1. Germline-derived CDR1 and CDR2 are KGHSH and LQKENI. The CDR3 is made up of 15 amino acids. Losses at the gene ends were 3 bases for V and 10 bases for J; bases not matched to a gene: 9. The CDR3 DNA reads TGTGCCAGCTCACCCCCGACAGGGAGAGAGTCACCCCTCCACTTT. It is translated as CASSPPTGRESPLHF.

CDR3 bases: TGTGCCACCATGGGGGTAGCGGGAGGGCGGGAGCAGTACTTC. Its protein is CATMGVAGGREQYF. The chain carries TRBV27 and TRBJ2-7; 11 nucleotides align to TRBD2. The CDR3 totals 14 residues. Germline CDR1 and CDR2: MNHEY and SMNVEV (reference sequence). The V gene end was trimmed by 10 bases and the J gene end by 7 bases; junction bases not matched to a gene: 12.

The rearrangement uses TRBV11-2 and TRBJ2-2; TRBD1 aligns across 7 bases. Losses at the gene ends were 5 bases for V and 5 bases for J; bases not matched to a gene: 14. Germline CDR1 reads SGHAT; CDR2 reads FQNNGV. The CDR3 covers 17 residues. CDR3 in DNA: TGTGCCAGCAGCCTAGGCAGCCGTACGACAGGGACCGGGGAGCTGTTTTTT. Translation gives CASSLGSRTTGTGELFF.

The genes are TRBV6-4 and TRBJ2-3; no reliable D call. This CDR3 comprises 13 residues. Germline V gives CDR1 MRHNA, CDR2 SNTAGT. V was cut by 6 bases and J by 4 bases, with 11 bases left in between. The CDR3 reads CASSESPPDTQYF. For the CDR3, the DNA is TGTGCCAGCAGCGAGAGCCCCCCAGATACGCAGTATTTT.

This chain uses TRBV30 with TRBJ1-2; D might be TRBD1 (5 bases). V was shortened by 2 bases and J by 8 bases, with 18 bases between the two germline ends. Germline V gene lookup returns CDR1 GTSNPN and CDR2 SVGIG (reference sequence). CDR3 length: 14 amino acids. The CDR3 DNA reads TGTGCCTGGAGTTGGGACTCGACAGAGGGAGGCTACACCTTC. Residues: CAWSWDSTEGGYTF. The whole variable domain, remainder taken from reference TRBV30 and TRBJ1-2, is SQTIHQWPATLVQPVGSPLSLECTVEGTSNPNLYWYRQAAGRGLQLLFYSVGIGQISSEVPQNLSASRPQDRQFILSSKKLLLSDSGFYLCAWSWDSTEGGYTFGSGTRLTVV.

The chain joins TRBV4-1 to TRBJ2-6; D remains unclear. V was pared by 4 bases and J by 2 bases, with 9 bases between. CDR1 and CDR2 from the germline V gene are MGHRA and YSYEKL. The CDR3 has 15 amino acids. As DNA, the CDR3 is TGCGCCAGCAGCCGCGATCGGGCTGGGGCCAACGTCCTGACTTTC. This translates into CASSRDRAGANVLTF.

This chain connects TRBV3-1 (or the pseudogene TRBV3-2) to TRBJ2-1, with a tentative D call TRBD1 (6 bases). The CDR3 has 17 residues. The V gene lost 0 bases and the J gene lost 2 bases, with 14 bases spanning the gap. Germline CDR1 reads LGHDT; CDR2 reads YNNKEL (reference sequence). The CDR3 sequence: CASSQDGGPLAYNEQFF. CDR3 in DNA: TGTGCCAGCAGCCAAGATGGGGGCCCGCTAGCCTACAATGAGCAGTTCTTC.

This chain links TRBV27 with TRBJ1-4; D is possibly TRBD1 (5 bases). Trimming removed 5 bases from V and 10 bases from J, with 14 bases in between. CDR1 is MNHEY, CDR2 SMNVEV, per germline (reference sequence). There are 13 residues in the CDR3. The CDR3 bases are TGTGCCAGCAGTACCGACGGGGGAGGAAAACTGTTTTTT. Translation: CASSTDGGGKLFF. The full variable domain, rest sourced from reference TRBV27 and TRBJ1-4, is EAQVTQNPRYLITVTGKKLTVTCSQNMNHEYMSWYRQDPGLGLRQIYYSMNVEVTDKGDVPEGYKVSRKEKRNFPLILESPSPNQTSLYFCASSTDGGGKLFFGSGTQLSVL.

V is TRBV19 and J is TRBJ2-6, with 7 positions matching TRBD2. Per germline, CDR1 LNHDA and CDR2 SQIVND (reference sequence). The CDR3 loop spans 16 amino acids. V shed 7 bases, J shed 0 bases, and the junction held 6 bases outside the gene matches. This CDR3 is CASTPGGYSGANVLTF. CDR3 bases: TGTGCCAGTACCCCCGGGGGGTACTCTGGGGCCAACGTCCTGACTTTC.

This chain joins TRBV6-2 or TRBV6-3 and TRBJ2-1, with D possibly TRBD2 on 6 matching bases. The V end lost 5 bases, the J end lost 7 bases, and 21 bases lay between the germline ends. The CDR3 runs 16 residues. CDR1 and CDR2 (germline): MNHEY, SVGEGT. This CDR3 reads CASSKMGRTQPNEQFF. As DNA, the CDR3 is TGTGCCAGCAGTAAAATGGGGAGGACTCAACCAAATGAGCAGTTCTTC.

The CDR3 nucleotides are TGTGCCAGCAGTCCCTTTAATCAGCCCCAGCATTTT. As protein: CASSPFNQPQHF. The rearrangement uses TRBV6-6 and TRBJ1-5, with unresolved D. From germline, CDR1 is MNHNY and CDR2 SVGAGI (reference sequence). This CDR3 has 12 amino acids. V was clipped by 5 bases and J by 4 bases, with 6 bases between them.

The J gene is TRBJ1-5, the V gene TRBV27, with a weak D call TRBD1 (6 bases). Looked up from germline, CDR1 is MNHEY and CDR2 is SMNVEV (reference sequence). With 0 bases removed from V and 6 bases from J, the gap between germline ends came to 9 bases. The CDR3 loop spans 14 amino acids. CDR3 loop: CASSLSVGGQPQHF. In nucleotides, the CDR3 is TGTGCCAGCAGTTTATCGGTAGGGGGTCAGCCCCAGCATTTT.

Notes on this clone: The sample contains more than one DNA sequence encoding this CDR3. The chain has TRBV5-6 and TRBJ1-5, with 9 bases fitting TRBD1. The junction had 1 base not matched to a gene; V was cut back by 3 bases and J by 3 bases. CDR1 SGHDT and CDR2 YYEEEE come from the germline V gene. This CDR3 is built from 14 residues. The CDR3 loop is CASSYRGLNQPQHF. In DNA, the CDR3 is TGTGCCAGCAGCTACAGGGGGCTCAATCAGCCCCAGCATTTT.

The V call is TRBV28, the J call TRBJ2-3; 10 bases match TRBD1. Germline CDR1 and CDR2: MDHEN and SYDVKM. J lost 3 bases, V lost 5 bases, and 11 bases had no gene match. The CDR3 is made up of 17 amino acids. This CDR3 is CASSPGQGVLGTDTQYF. CDR3 DNA: TGTGCCAGCAGTCCCGGACAGGGGGTGCTCGGAACAGATACGCAGTATTTT.

The chain links TRBV28 to TRBJ1-1; TRBD1 might be the D (5 bases). Deletions cut 10 bases from V and 1 base from J, with 16 bases between. The germline gives CDR1 MDHEN, CDR2 SYDVKM. The CDR3 spans 14 residues. The CDR3 DNA reads TGTGCCACCATTGGGGCAGACCGGAACACTGAAGCTTTCTTT. Residues: CATIGADRNTEAFF.

V and J are TRBV5-1 and TRBJ1-5; a weak D match, TRBD1 (5 bases). This CDR3 has 15 amino acids. The V end lost 3 bases, the J end lost 3 bases, and 13 bases lay between the germline ends. CDR1 and CDR2 from the germline V gene are SGHRS and YFSETQ. The CDR3 region has the DNA TGCGCCAGCAGCTCCCGAAGGGGTGACAATCAGCCCCAGCATTTT. Its protein product is CASSSRRGDNQPQHF.

Worth noting for this clone: Other DNA sequences within the sample encode an identical CDR3. This chain links TRBV30 with TRBJ1-5; the match to TRBD1 covers 7 bases. Losses at the gene ends were 5 bases for V and 4 bases for J; bases not matched to a gene: 8. Germline CDR1 and CDR2: GTSNPN and SVGIG (reference sequence). CDR3 size: 14 residues. The CDR3 DNA reads as TGTGCCTGGTCTTTCAACAGGGGAAATCAGCCCCAGCATTTT. Residues: CAWSFNRGNQPQHF.

This clone was counted between two and nine times. This chain uses TRBV6-1 with TRBJ1-6; D remains ambiguous. Per germline, CDR1 MNHNS and CDR2 SASEGT. V gave up 3 bases and J gave up 6 bases, with 3 bases separating them. The CDR3 extends over 12 amino acids. The CDR3 is CASSDGNSPLHF. Here the CDR3 DNA reads TGTGCCAGCAGTGACGGTAATTCACCCCTCCACTTT.

The chain has TRBV21-1 and TRBJ2-3; no DNA check was done on the table's D call, TRBD2. TRBV21-1 is a pseudogene locus. CDR3 length: 16 residues. The CDR3 spells CASSSGTSGTTDTQYF. The CDR3 bases are TGTGCCAGCAGCTCGGGGACTAGCGGCACCACAGATACGCAGTATTTT.

The chain combines TRBV12-3 or TRBV12-4 with TRBJ2-7, with D unresolved. The V end was cut by 6 bases, the J end by 3 bases, with 9 bases between. The CDR3 is 12 residues long. The CDR3 protein is CASSTQNYEQYF. Here the CDR3 DNA reads TGTGCCAGCAGCACCCAGAACTACGAGCAGTACTTC.

This chain joins TRBV12-3 or TRBV12-4 and TRBJ1-2; D remains ambiguous. CDR3 length equals 12 residues. The V and J ends lost 0 bases and 5 bases respectively, with 4 bases between them. CDR3 loop: CASSLAGYGYTF. The CDR3, as DNA: TGTGCCAGCAGTTTAGCCGGGTATGGCTACACCTTC.

The rearrangement uses TRBV19 and TRBJ2-3; TRBD1 matches at 7 bases. Losses at the gene ends were 3 bases for V and 2 bases for J; bases not matched to a gene: 2. The CDR3 has 14 residues. Germline-derived CDR1 and CDR2 are LNHDA and SQIVND (reference sequence). Here the CDR3 reads CASSIRGLTDTQYF. CDR3 nucleotides: TGTGCCAGTAGTATTAGGGGGCTCACAGATACGCAGTATTTT. The variable domain in full, with the rest retrieved from reference TRBV19 and TRBJ2-3, is DGGITQSPKYLFRKEGQNVTLSCEQNLNHDAMYWYRQDPGQGLRLIYYSQIVNDFQKGDIAEGYSVSREKKESFPLTVTSAQKNPTAFYLCASSIRGLTDTQYFGPGTRLTVL.

The chain couples TRBV7-3 to TRBJ1-3; D unresolved. Per the germline V gene, CDR1 is SGHTA and CDR2 is FQGTGA. V lost 6 bases and J lost 1, with 4 bases in between. The CDR3 runs to 12 residues. CDR3 nucleotide sequence: TGTGCCAGCAGACAATCTGGAAACACCATATATTTT. Protein sequence: CASRQSGNTIYF.

This clone has just a few counts. This chain joins TRBV7-2 and TRBJ1-2; D possibly corresponds to TRBD1 (5 bases). Germline loops: CDR1 SGHTA, CDR2 FQGNSA. The V and J ends lost 5 bases and 5 bases respectively, with 18 bases between them. The CDR3 is made up of 15 amino acids. Here the CDR3 DNA reads TGTGCCAGCAGCCCCTCCTCGACAGAACGTTATGGCTACACCTTC. Amino acids: CASSPSSTERYGYTF. The full variable domain, with the rest looked up from reference TRBV7-2 and TRBJ1-2, is GAGVSQSPSNKVTEKGKDVELRCDPISGHTALYWYRQSLGQGLEFLIYFQGNSAPDKSGLPSDRFSAERTGGSVSTLTIQRTQQEDSAVYLCASSPSSTERYGYTFGSGTRLTVV.

The chain recombines TRBV2 with TRBJ2-3; D may be TRBD1 (5 bases). Trimming took off 6 bases at V and 8 bases at J, with 12 bases between the two ends. Germline-derived CDR1 and CDR2 are SNHLY and FYNNEI. The CDR3 loop spans 12 amino acids. CDR3 sequence: CASSAGKGTQYF. The CDR3 DNA follows: TGTGCCAGCAGCGCAGGGAAAGGTACGCAGTATTTT.